In this sample, the clone carrying this TCR beta chain turned up a few times. What it recognizes is unknown. This record comes from a study of T-cell memory formation after mild COVID-19. Study-level points and caveats: CM and EM subsets held most contracting CD4+ clones; EMRA held CD8+ ones. Clones contracting across day 15 to 85 had a balanced CD4/CD8 profile; later expanding clones leaned CD4+.

UMIs and sample barcodes were carried by the TCR alpha and TCR beta cDNA libraries that 5'RACE produced using constant-segment primers. In TCRdb, the 5' RACE reads were re-called with MiXCR into one record per CDR3 protein. The sample lists approximately 400,000 distinct CDR3 sequences, about a sixth occurring once. The CDR3 has 15 residues. CDR1 MNHEY and CDR2 SVGEGT come from the germline V gene. Trimming pared 7 bases from V and 1 base from J, leaving 15 bases between. The chain carries TRBV6-2 or TRBV6-3 and TRBJ2-3; TRBD2 might be the D (6 bases). This TCR came from a man aged 18 to 30 who had mild COVID-19 (a few samples of this study predate the infection). Cell type and time point are not known. The specimen sequenced was PBMCs or a T cell subset sorted from them (not recorded which). The CDR3 DNA reads as TGTGCCAGCAAAAGGAGGGCTAGCGGCACAGATACGCAGTATTTT. This sequence encodes CASKRRASGTDTQYF.